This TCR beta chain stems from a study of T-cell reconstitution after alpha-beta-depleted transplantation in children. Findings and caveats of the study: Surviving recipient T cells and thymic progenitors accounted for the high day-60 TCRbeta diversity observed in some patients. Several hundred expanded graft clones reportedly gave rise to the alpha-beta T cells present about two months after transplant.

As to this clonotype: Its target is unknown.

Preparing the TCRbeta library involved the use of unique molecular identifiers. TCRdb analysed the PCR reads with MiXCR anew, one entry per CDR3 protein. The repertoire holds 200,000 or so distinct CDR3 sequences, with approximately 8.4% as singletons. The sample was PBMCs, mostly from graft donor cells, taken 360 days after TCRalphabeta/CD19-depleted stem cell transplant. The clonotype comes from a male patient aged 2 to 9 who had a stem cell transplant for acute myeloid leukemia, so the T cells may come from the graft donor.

In nucleotides, the CDR3 is TGTGCCAGCAGCCGCTTCGGACCGTCGTCAGATACGCAGTATTTT. Protein: CASSRFGPSSDTQYF. The V gene is TRBV7-8, the J gene TRBJ2-3, with unresolved D. The germline CDR1 and CDR2 sequences are SGHVS and FQNEAQ. The V and J ends lost 5 bases and 4 bases respectively, with 16 bases between them. The length of the CDR3 is 15 residues.